These 15 T cell receptor beta chains were all obtained from the same sample, sequenced in a study of blood T cell repertoires in COVID-19. Clones were sequenced by immunoSEQ multiplex PCR, and TCRdb holds only the in-frame ones, with some missing. The sample records about 300,000 clones, about 90% being singletons. Sequencing input: PBMCs or T cells enriched from blood (not recorded which). These receptors came from a woman between 45 and 60 years old who had been exposed to COVID-19.

This clone has only a few counts. The gene calls are TRBV2 and TRBJ2-5, with D possibly matching TRBD1 (5 bases). Looked up from germline, CDR1 is SNHLY and CDR2 is FYNNEI. V was cut by 6 bases and J by 2 bases, with 10 bases left in between. This CDR3 region has 13 residues. CDR3 nucleotide sequence: TGTGCCAGCAGGTTCGACAGACAAGAGACCCAGTACTTC. Protein product: CASRFDRQETQYF. Full variable domain (remainder filled in from reference TRBV2 and TRBJ2-5): EPEVTQTPSHQVTQMGQEVILRCVPISNHLYFYWYRQILGQKVEFLVSFYNNEISEKSEIFDDQFSVERPDGSNFTLKIRSTKLEDSAMYFCASRFDRQETQYFGPGTRLLVL.

This rearrangement joins TRBV15 to TRBJ1-2; the match to TRBD1 covers 8 bases. This CDR3 has 15 residues. Germline CDR1 reads LNHNV; CDR2 reads YYDKDF (reference sequence). Trimming at V came to 1 base and at J to 5 bases, leaving 6 bases not matched to a gene. The CDR3 DNA is TGTGCCACCAGCAGAGTTGAGCAGGGGGCTTATGGCTACACCTTC. It yields the protein CATSRVEQGAYGYTF. Full variable domain (outside the CDR3, taken from reference TRBV15 and TRBJ1-2): DAMVIQNPRYQVTQFGKPVTLSCSQTLNHNVMYWYQQKSSQAPKLLFHYYDKDFNNEADTPDNFQSRRPNTSFCFLDIRSPGLGDTAMYLCATSRVEQGAYGYTFGSGTRLTVV.

The CDR3 protein is CASSLPTGVSYNEQFF. CDR3 in DNA: TGTGCCAGCAGTCTCCCAACAGGGGTTTCATACAATGAGCAGTTCTTC. The V gene is TRBV28, the J gene TRBJ2-1; 7 bases line up with TRBD1. The CDR3 covers 16 residues. Looked up from germline, CDR1 is MDHEN and CDR2 is SYDVKM. Trimming removed 5 bases from V and 4 bases from J; junction bases left unmatched: 11. The complete variable domain, with remaining parts taken from reference TRBV28 and TRBJ2-1, reads DVKVTQSSRYLVKRTGEKVFLECVQDMDHENMFWYRQDPGLGLRLIYFSYDVKMKEKGDIPEGYSVSREKKERFSLILESASTNQTSMYLCASSLPTGVSYNEQFFGPGTRLTVL.

A single count supports this clone. This sequence joins TRBV18 and TRBJ2-1; D remains unclear. Germline assignment: CDR1 KGHSH and CDR2 LQKENI. The length of the CDR3 is 13 residues. With 2 bases removed from V and 5 bases from J, the gap between germline ends came to 7 bases. CDR3 sequence reads: CASSPVNDNEQFF. Here the CDR3 DNA reads TGTGCCAGCTCACCAGTTAATGACAATGAGCAGTTCTTC.

The chain carries TRBV3-1 (or the pseudogene TRBV3-2) and TRBJ2-4; TRBD2 matches 11 bases. This CDR3 is built from 16 residues. Germline-derived CDR1 and CDR2 are LGHDT and YNNKEL (reference sequence). The J segment lost 1 base and the V segment lost 3 bases, leaving 2 bases of the junction unmatched. CDR3 sequence: CASSHGLAGAKNIQYF. CDR3 DNA sequence: TGTGCCAGCAGCCATGGACTAGCGGGCGCCAAAAACATTCAGTACTTC.

The chain uses TRBV3-1 (or the pseudogene TRBV3-2) and TRBJ1-3; D unclear. The germline V and J ends were trimmed by 9 bases and 4 bases, with 10 bases remaining between them. The germline V gene encodes CDR1 LGHDT and CDR2 YNNKEL (reference sequence). This CDR3 comprises 12 residues. CDR3 residues: CASSQEGNTIYF. Here the CDR3 DNA reads TGTGCCAGTTCCCAAGAGGGAAACACCATATATTTT.

The chain is built from TRBV2 and TRBJ2-3; 7 bases agree with TRBD1. This CDR3 contains 14 residues. The V segment lost 8 bases and the J segment 1 base; nucleotides outside the gene matches: 6. Germline V gene lookup returns CDR1 SNHLY and CDR2 FYNNEI. The CDR3 spells CASEGQTRTDTQYF. CDR3 DNA sequence: TGTGCCAGCGAGGGACAGACACGCACAGATACGCAGTATTTT. Full variable domain (rest looked up from reference TRBV2 and TRBJ2-3): EPEVTQTPSHQVTQMGQEVILRCVPISNHLYFYWYRQILGQKVEFLVSFYNNEISEKSEIFDDQFSVERPDGSNFTLKIRSTKLEDSAMYFCASEGQTRTDTQYFGPGTRLTVL.

The chain couples TRBV9 to TRBJ1-1; D unresolved. The CDR3 is 14 amino acids. Germline-derived CDR1 and CDR2 are SGDLS and YYNGEE. V was pared by 4 bases and J by 1 base, with 11 bases between. CDR3 in DNA: TGTGCCAGCAGCATGAATTCCAGGAACACTGAAGCTTTCTTT. Amino acids: CASSMNSRNTEAFF.

The chain recombines TRBV30 with TRBJ2-2, with a tentative D call TRBD2 (6 bases). This CDR3 has 13 amino acids. CDR1 and CDR2 (germline): GTSNPN, SVGIG (reference sequence). V was shortened by 3 bases and J by 5 bases, with 10 bases between the two germline ends. CDR3 region: CAWRWGVTGELFF. The CDR3 DNA follows: TGTGCCTGGAGATGGGGGGTGACCGGGGAGCTGTTTTTT.

The chain uses TRBV3-1 (or the pseudogene TRBV3-2) and TRBJ2-3, with a tentative D call TRBD1 (5 bases). Trimming removed 4 bases at V and 3 bases at J, with 14 bases between. Germline V CDR1 and CDR2: LGHDT, YNNKEL (reference sequence). There are 15 residues in the CDR3. This chain's CDR3 is CASSRGTGITDTQYF. CDR3 coding DNA: TGTGCCAGCAGCCGAGGCACAGGCATTACAGATACGCAGTATTTT.

The chain has TRBV16 and TRBJ1-1, with 9 bases identical to TRBD1. Looked up from germline, CDR1 is KGHSY and CDR2 is FQNENV. This CDR3 contains 18 residues. The junction had 11 bases not matched to a gene; V was cut back by 2 bases and J by 1 base. CDR3: CASSQGQGIGWENTEAFF. The CDR3 region has the DNA TGTGCCAGCAGCCAAGGACAGGGGATCGGCTGGGAGAACACTGAAGCTTTCTTT.

The chain is built from TRBV6-5 and TRBJ1-1, with 7 bases lining up with TRBD1. CDR3 length: 13 amino acids. V dropped 6 bases and J dropped 4; count of bases not matched to a gene: 5. The germline V gene encodes CDR1 MNHEY and CDR2 SVGAGI. The CDR3 DNA sequence: TGTGCCAGCAGGGACACAGGGGCCACTGAAGCTTTCTTT. Protein sequence: CASRDTGATEAFF.

The rearrangement uses TRBV11-2 and TRBJ2-7; D gene ambiguous. V was trimmed by 3 bases and J by 5 bases, leaving 8 bases between them. Germline V gene data show CDR1 as SGHAT and CDR2 as FQNNGV. The CDR3 runs to 12 residues. CDR3 DNA sequence: TGTGCCAGCAGCTTTCACACGAACGAGCAGTACTTC. This codes for CASSFHTNEQYF.

V usage is TRBV19 and J usage is TRBJ1-2, with a weak D call TRBD1 (6 bases). V was cut by 6 bases and J by 6 bases, with 14 bases left in between. Looked up from germline, CDR1 is LNHDA and CDR2 is SQIVND (reference sequence). The CDR3 length is 13 residues. The CDR3 sequence is CASRKGEWDGYTF. The CDR3 coding sequence is TGTGCCAGTAGAAAGGGGGAATGGGATGGCTACACCTTC. Complete variable domain (other parts from reference TRBV19 and TRBJ1-2): DGGITQSPKYLFRKEGQNVTLSCEQNLNHDAMYWYRQDPGQGLRLIYYSQIVNDFQKGDIAEGYSVSREKKESFPLTVTSAQKNPTAFYLCASRKGEWDGYTFGSGTRLTVV.

This chain links TRBV18 with TRBJ1-1; TRBD1 agrees at 7 bases. This CDR3 spans 15 amino acids. Germline values: CDR1 KGHSH, CDR2 LQKENI. Trimming cost V 3 bases and J 1 base; bases outside gene matches: 5. The CDR3 protein is CASSPGTDQNTEAFF. The CDR3 bases are TGTGCCAGCTCACCCGGGACAGACCAGAACACTGAAGCTTTCTTT.